This TCR beta chain appears in the sequencing data of a study of blood T cell repertoires in COVID-19. Study as a whole: The United States, Italy and Spain provided the acute and convalescent COVID-19 samples. T cells, B-cell-depleted T cells, or PBMCs provided the cDNA or gDNA that served as material.

V lost 4 bases and J lost 0, with 18 bases in between. The CDR3 is 17 amino acids. Per germline, CDR1 SGDLS and CDR2 YYNGEE. The authors' processing: Nucleated cell number was recorded as an estimate derived from reference gene primer amplification. Libraries were prepared by immunoSEQ multiplex PCR; TCRdb keeps only in-frame clonotypes and omits some of them. V and J calls plus clone size are reproduced from that table; the DNA served to infer D and trimming. The table lists about 140,000 clones, about 88% of them singletons. This sequence was found in a man between 45 and 60 years old with active or convalescent COVID-19. The specimen sequenced was peripheral blood. The chain links TRBV9 to TRBJ2-3; perhaps TRBD2 as D (6 bases). The CDR3 spells CASSLRPLAPSTDTQYF. CDR3 nucleotides: TGTGCCAGCAGCCTCCGGCCCCTAGCGCCGAGCACAGATACGCAGTATTTT.